The rows below give T cell receptor beta chains drawn from one sample of a study of blood T cell repertoires in COVID-19. Clones were read by immunoSEQ multiplex PCR, and TCRdb kept only the in-frame ones, dropping some. The sample carries tens of thousands of clones, 75% to 90% recorded once. The specimen was peripheral blood. These receptor sequences come from a human donor in a cohort sampled during active COVID-19. Both conserved end residues are trimmed from each CDR3. Expanded clones are given a class, and other clones once, few, many or no size at all.

V	size	J	CDR3
TRBV6-2/TRBV6-3	-	TRBJ1-6	ASSHIYRQGAGSPLH
TRBV10-1	-	TRBJ2-1	ASSGASGSNEQF
TRBV7-2	once	TRBJ2-2	ASSPQYYGTGELF
TRBV28	-	TRBJ2-7	ASSFIASGALY
TRBV27	-	TRBJ2-5	ASRTVDQETQY
TRBV27	-	TRBJ2-1	ASTPEGAVGYNEQF
TRBV7-3	few	TRBJ1-1	ASSLKSGTEAF
TRBV15	-	TRBJ2-1	ATSRDLSSGNEQF
TRBV21-1	-	TRBJ1-2	ASSKGFSDREPYGYT
TRBV6-2/TRBV6-3	-	TRBJ2-5	ASSYTVVQQETQY
TRBV27	-	TRBJ1-5	ASWTGGMQPQH
TRBV11-2	once	TRBJ2-1	ASSDRLVTEQF
TRBV29-1	-	TRBJ1-1	SVHRANTEAF
TRBV27	-	TRBJ2-7	ASIGGNSYEQY
TRBV10-2	-	TRBJ1-2	ASSELQEGVGGYT
TRBV11-2	-	TRBJ2-1	ASSLEAGGSGYNEQF
TRBV19	-	TRBJ2-1	ASSMIAGGPNEQF
TRBV15	-	TRBJ1-1	ATSARQGRGTEAF
TRBV18	-	TRBJ2-7	ASSPPGQGAYEQY
TRBV28	-	TRBJ2-1	ASSADRVREQF
TRBV28	once	TRBJ1-2	ASSFRSDSRYGYT
TRBV18	once	TRBJ2-1	ASSPRVAGGRNNEQF
TRBV10-2	-	TRBJ1-4	ASRYYTVWGRGERRTTNEKLF
TRBV6-5	-	TRBJ1-6	ASSPTGTGRSPLH
TRBV7-9	once	TRBJ1-4	ASSLRNRGREKLF
TRBV28	-	TRBJ2-1	ASFAGGASNEQF